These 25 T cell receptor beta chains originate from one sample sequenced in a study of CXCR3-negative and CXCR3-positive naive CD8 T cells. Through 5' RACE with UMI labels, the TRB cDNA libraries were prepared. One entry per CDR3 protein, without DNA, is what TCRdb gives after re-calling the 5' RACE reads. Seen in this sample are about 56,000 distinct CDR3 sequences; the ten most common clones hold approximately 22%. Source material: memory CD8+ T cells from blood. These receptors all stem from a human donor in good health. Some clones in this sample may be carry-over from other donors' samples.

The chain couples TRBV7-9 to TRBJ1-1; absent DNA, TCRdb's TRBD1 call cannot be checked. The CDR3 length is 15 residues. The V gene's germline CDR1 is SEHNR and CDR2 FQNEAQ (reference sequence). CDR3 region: CASSSRTGENTEAFF.

CDR3 amino acids: CASSQTTSYEQYF. This sequence joins TRBV7-9 and TRBJ2-7. Germline V gives CDR1 SEHNR, CDR2 FQNEAQ (reference sequence). The CDR3 loop spans 13 amino acids.

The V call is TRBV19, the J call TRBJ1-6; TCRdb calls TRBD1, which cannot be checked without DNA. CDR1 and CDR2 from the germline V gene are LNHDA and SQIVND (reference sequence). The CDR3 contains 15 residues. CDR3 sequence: CASTPRDRTNSPLHF.

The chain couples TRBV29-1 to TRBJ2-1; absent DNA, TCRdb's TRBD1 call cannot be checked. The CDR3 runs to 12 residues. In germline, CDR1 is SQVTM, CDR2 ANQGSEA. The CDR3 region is CSVDGTYNEQFF.

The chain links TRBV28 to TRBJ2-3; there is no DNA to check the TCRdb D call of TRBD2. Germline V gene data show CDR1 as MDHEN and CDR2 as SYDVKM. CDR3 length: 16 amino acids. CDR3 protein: CASSPLAGGLADTQYF.

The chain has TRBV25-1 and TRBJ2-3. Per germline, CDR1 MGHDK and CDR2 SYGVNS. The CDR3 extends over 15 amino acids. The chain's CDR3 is CDSSIHLLDTDTQYF.

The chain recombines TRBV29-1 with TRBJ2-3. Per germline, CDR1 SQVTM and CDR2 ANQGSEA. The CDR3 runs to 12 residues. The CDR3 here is CSVIKVTDTQYF.

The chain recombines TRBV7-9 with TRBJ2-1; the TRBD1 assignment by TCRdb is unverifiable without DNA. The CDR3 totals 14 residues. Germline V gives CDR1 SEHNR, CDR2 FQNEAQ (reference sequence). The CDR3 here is CASSSHWDRVEQFF.

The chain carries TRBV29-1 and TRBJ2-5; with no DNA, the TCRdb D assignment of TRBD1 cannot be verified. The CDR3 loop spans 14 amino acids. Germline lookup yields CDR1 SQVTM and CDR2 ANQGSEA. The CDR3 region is CSVDPGQGQETQYF.

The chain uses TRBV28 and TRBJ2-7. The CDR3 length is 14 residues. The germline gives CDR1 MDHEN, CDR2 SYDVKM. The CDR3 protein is CASSFTGPSYEQYF. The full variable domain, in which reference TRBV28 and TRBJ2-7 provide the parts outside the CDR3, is DVKVTQSSRYLVKRTGEKVFLECVQDMDHENMFWYRQDPGLGLRLIYFSYDVKMKEKGDIPEGYSVSREKKERFSLILESASTNQTSMYLCASSFTGPSYEQYFGPGTRLTVT.

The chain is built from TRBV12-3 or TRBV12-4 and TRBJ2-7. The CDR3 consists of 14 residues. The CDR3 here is CASSPAGTFYEQYF.

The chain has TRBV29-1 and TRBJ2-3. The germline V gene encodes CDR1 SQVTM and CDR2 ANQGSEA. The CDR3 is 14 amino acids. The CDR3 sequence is CSVEGPDSTDTQYF.

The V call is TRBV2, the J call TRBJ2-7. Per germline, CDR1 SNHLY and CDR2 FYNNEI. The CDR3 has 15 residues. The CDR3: CASSESGGVSYEQYF.

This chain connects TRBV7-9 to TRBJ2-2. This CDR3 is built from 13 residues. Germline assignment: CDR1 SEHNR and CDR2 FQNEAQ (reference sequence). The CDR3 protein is CASSPTNTGELFF.

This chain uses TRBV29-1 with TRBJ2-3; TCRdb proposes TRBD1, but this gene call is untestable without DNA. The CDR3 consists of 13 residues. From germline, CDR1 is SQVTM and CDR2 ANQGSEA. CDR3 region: CSAFGGVEDTQYF.

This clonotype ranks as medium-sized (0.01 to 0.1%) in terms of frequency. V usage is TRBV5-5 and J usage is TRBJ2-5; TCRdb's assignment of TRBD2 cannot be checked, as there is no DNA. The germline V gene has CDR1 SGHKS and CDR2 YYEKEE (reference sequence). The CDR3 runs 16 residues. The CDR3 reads CASSLSAGGPGETQYF.

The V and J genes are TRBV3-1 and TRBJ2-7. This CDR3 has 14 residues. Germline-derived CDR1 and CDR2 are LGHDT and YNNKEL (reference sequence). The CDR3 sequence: CASSQDLTSYEQYF.

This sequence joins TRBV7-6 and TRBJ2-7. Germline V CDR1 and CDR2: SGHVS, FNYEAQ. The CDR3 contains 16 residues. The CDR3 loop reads CASSASLGLDNWEQYF.

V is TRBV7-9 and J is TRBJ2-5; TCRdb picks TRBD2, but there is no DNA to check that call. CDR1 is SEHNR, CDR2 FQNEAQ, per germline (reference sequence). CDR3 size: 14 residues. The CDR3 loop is CASSLATSVETQYF.

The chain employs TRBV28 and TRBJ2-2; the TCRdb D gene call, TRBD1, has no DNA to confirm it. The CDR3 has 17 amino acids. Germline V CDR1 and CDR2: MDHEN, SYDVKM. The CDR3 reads CASSTDTGGASTGELFF.

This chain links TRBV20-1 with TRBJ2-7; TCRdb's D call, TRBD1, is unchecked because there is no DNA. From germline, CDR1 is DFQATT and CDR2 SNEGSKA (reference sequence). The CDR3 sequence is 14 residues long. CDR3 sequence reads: CSASWGFGTYEQYF.

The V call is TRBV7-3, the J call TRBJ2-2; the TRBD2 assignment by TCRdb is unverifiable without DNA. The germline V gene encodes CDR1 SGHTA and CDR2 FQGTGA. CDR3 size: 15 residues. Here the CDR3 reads CASSSSGGANGELFF.

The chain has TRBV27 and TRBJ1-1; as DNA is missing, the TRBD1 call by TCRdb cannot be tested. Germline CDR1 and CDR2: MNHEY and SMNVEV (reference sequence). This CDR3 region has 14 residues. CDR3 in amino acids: CASIGTGMNTEAFF.

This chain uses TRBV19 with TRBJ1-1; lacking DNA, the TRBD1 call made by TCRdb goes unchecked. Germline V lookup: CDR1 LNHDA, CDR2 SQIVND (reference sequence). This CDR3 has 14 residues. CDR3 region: CASSGTELNTEAFF.

The CDR3 spells CASSFGSSSYEQYF. This chain links TRBV28 with TRBJ2-7; without DNA, the TCRdb call of TRBD2 cannot be checked. CDR3 length: 14 amino acids. CDR1 and CDR2 (germline): MDHEN, SYDVKM.